These T cell receptor beta chains were read from a single sample in a study of post-analysis software for immune sequencing data. A single record per CDR3 protein comes from TCRdb applying MiXCR to the PCR reads. This sample has some 690,000 distinct CDR3 sequences; approximately 60% occur once, and the top ten carry 11%. Sequences were obtained from blood. Receptors originate from a girl aged 2 to 9 with multiple sclerosis. CDR3s leave out the opening cysteine and the closing phenylalanine or tryptophan. The size field is filled for only some rows; it gives once, few, many or a size class.

v_gene,abundance,CDR3aa
TRBV4-2,once,ATASGESYEQY
TRBV7-8,NA,ASSPGTSGRDTYEQY
TRBV7-2,NA,ASSVNRGLGANVLT
TRBV15,few,ATSRVGLGRETQY
TRBV4-1,NA,ASSRAPTGAFTYEQY
TRBV20-1,NA,SARWEETYNEQF
TRBV28,NA,ASSLWDGLNVLT
TRBV27,once,ASSRNSGTGLTEQY
TRBV30,NA,AWVLSSYNERF
TRBV20-1,NA,SARSSGGAWQSYNEQF
TRBV20-1,NA,SARHRGTGELF
TRBV20-1,NA,SATRGFSTDTQY